Each of the 9 T cell receptor beta chains below was sequenced from the same sample in a study of brain T cells in children with intractable seizures. Profiling relied on immunoSEQ multiplex PCR, and the TCRdb table lists in-frame clones only, not all of them. The sample comprises some 64,000 clones, approximately 95% of which are singletons, and more than 0.35% rests with the top ten. Source: peripheral blood, taken at surgery. These receptors originate from a boy under three years old with focal cortical dysplasia and intractable seizures.

In DNA form, the CDR3 reads TGTGCCAGCAGTTTCGACAGGGGGCTCTACGAGCAGTACTTC. As protein: CASSFDRGLYEQYF. The chain uses TRBV28 and TRBJ2-7; 10 bases match TRBD1. Germline-derived CDR1 and CDR2 are MDHEN and SYDVKM. J lost 3 bases, V lost 3 bases, and 2 bases had no gene match. The CDR3 totals 14 residues. The variable domain in full, with the rest retrieved from reference TRBV28 and TRBJ2-7, is DVKVTQSSRYLVKRTGEKVFLECVQDMDHENMFWYRQDPGLGLRLIYFSYDVKMKEKGDIPEGYSVSREKKERFSLILESASTNQTSMYLCASSFDRGLYEQYFGPGTRLTVT.

The V and J genes are TRBV9 and TRBJ2-3; 8 bases are a match to TRBD2. V was pared by 5 bases and J by 1 base, with 6 bases of the junction left unmatched. Germline V lookup: CDR1 SGDLS, CDR2 YYNGEE. This CDR3 has 15 amino acids. This CDR3 reads CASSTSGLGTDTQYF. As DNA, the CDR3 is TGTGCCAGCAGTACTAGCGGTCTTGGCACAGATACGCAGTATTTT.

This chain uses TRBV12-2 with TRBJ1-6; the table's D call TRBD1 went unverified against the DNA. TRBV12-2 is termed a pseudogene. There are 17 residues in the CDR3. In nucleotides, the CDR3 is TGTGCAAGTCGCTTAGTCCCTTTGACAGGGGACGGTTCACCCCTCCACTTT. Encoded protein: CASRLVPLTGDGSPLHF.

This sequence joins TRBV7-3 and TRBJ2-1; D call uncertain. Germline V gene lookup returns CDR1 SGHTA and CDR2 FQGTGA. CDR3 length equals 13 residues. V was clipped by 5 bases and J by 6 bases, with 11 bases between them. In DNA form, the CDR3 reads TGTGCCAGCAGCCCACACCCCTTCAATGAGCAGTTCTTC. It encodes CASSPHPFNEQFF.

The CDR3 DNA reads as TGTGCCAGCAGCTTAGGCCGGTTGAGCAATCAGCCCCAGCATTTT. Protein product: CASSLGRLSNQPQHF. The gene calls are TRBV13 and TRBJ1-5; D call uncertain. This CDR3 contains 15 residues. Per germline, CDR1 PRHDT and CDR2 FYEKMQ (reference sequence). Trimming shortened V by 0 bases and J by 1 base, and 7 bases separated the two germline ends.

The gene calls are TRBV19 and TRBJ1-3, with D uncertain. This CDR3 comprises 14 residues. Trimming took 7 bases from V and 3 from J, leaving 13 bases between them. CDR1 and CDR2 (germline): LNHDA, SQIVND (reference sequence). The CDR3 nucleotides read TGTGCCAGTAAAGCTTCCGCGGATGGAAACACCATATATTTT. Its protein product is CASKASADGNTIYF.

V is TRBV24-1 and J is TRBJ2-7, with TRBD1 matching over 7 bases. Germline trimming cut 9 bases from V and 5 bases from J; bases unmatched to any gene: 6. CDR1 is KGHDR and CDR2 is SFDVKD in the germline V gene. The CDR3 consists of 12 residues. CDR3 sequence: CATATGDHEQYF. The CDR3 DNA reads as TGTGCCACCGCTACAGGGGACCACGAGCAGTACTTC.

V is TRBV4-2 and J is TRBJ2-6, with 9 nucleotides matching TRBD1. There are 17 residues in the CDR3. CDR1 is LGHNA, CDR2 YNFKEQ, per germline. V was pared by 5 bases and J by 1 base, with 6 bases of the junction left unmatched. CDR3 protein: CASSAPGQGSGANVLTF. CDR3 sequence (DNA): TGTGCCAGCAGCGCACCGGGACAGGGTTCTGGGGCCAACGTCCTGACTTTC.

This chain connects TRBV6-1 to TRBJ1-1; no firm D call. V gave up 1 base and J gave up 4 bases, with 7 bases separating them. The length of the CDR3 is 13 residues. In germline, CDR1 is MNHNS, CDR2 SASEGT. The CDR3 here is CASSEERPTEAFF. CDR3 in DNA: TGTGCCAGCAGTGAAGAGCGGCCCACTGAAGCTTTCTTT.